The present T cell receptor (beta chain) was sequenced within a study of graft-versus-host responses after intestinal transplantation. Study summary: Multivisceral, liver-intestinal, or isolated intestinal grafts were transplanted into recipients. Induction with anti-thymocyte globulin, then tacrolimus and steroids for approximately three years, was given to all recipients.

This clone is a singleton in its sample. Antigen unknown. Study-wide findings and caveats: GvH clones occurred in recipient marrow; some first appeared in ileum or blood.

V shed 0 bases, J shed 11 bases, and the junction held 2 bases outside the gene matches. The CDR3 contains 12 residues. CDR1 is SGHRS and CDR2 is YFSETQ in the germline V gene. The protocol was immunoSEQ multiplex PCR, while the TCRdb copy is restricted to in-frame clones and leaves out a portion. Of 300 to 450 clones in the sample, about 90% were seen once. Sequences were derived from PBMCs, sampled about 5 days after intestinal transplant. This TCR derives from a human patient who received an intestinal transplant, so some T cells may come from the graft donor. This rearrangement joins TRBV5-1 to TRBJ1-1; 9 nucleotides line up with TRBD1. The chain's CDR3 is CASSLVGTGAFF. The CDR3 nucleotides read TGCGCCAGCAGCTTGGTCGGGACAGGGGCTTTCTTT.